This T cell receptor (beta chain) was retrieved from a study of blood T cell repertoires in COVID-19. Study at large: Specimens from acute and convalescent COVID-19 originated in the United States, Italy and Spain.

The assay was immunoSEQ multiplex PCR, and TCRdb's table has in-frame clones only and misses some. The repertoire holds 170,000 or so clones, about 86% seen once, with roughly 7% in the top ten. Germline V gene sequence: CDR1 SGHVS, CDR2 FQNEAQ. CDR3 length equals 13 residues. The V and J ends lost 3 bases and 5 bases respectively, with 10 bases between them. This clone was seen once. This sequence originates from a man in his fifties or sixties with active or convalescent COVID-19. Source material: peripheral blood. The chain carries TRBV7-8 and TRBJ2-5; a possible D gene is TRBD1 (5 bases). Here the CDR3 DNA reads TGTGCCAGCAGCTTCCAGGGTTACGAGACCCAGTACTTC. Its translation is CASSFQGYETQYF. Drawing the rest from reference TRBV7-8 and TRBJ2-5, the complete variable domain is GAGVSQSPRYKVAKRGQDVALRCDPISGHVSLFWYQQALGQGPEFLTYFQNEAQLDKSGLPSDRFFAERPEGSVSTLKIQRTQQEDSAVYLCASSFQGYETQYFGPGTRLLVL.